This is a list of T cell receptor beta chains from one sample in a study of T cell responses to AZD1222 COVID-19 vaccine. Assay: immunoSEQ multiplex PCR; the TCRdb copy retains only in-frame clones and omits some. Of roughly 190,000 clones in the sample, 80% to 95% were seen once. The material was peripheral blood, obtained on day 0 of AZD1222 vaccination. These receptors were taken from an adult in good health. CDR3s include the opening cysteine and the closing phenylalanine or tryptophan. A D gene is named only where the DNA matches it firmly. Some rows mark clone size as missing; the rest say once, few, many or name a class of expanded clone.

d_call	v_call	clone_size	j_call	cdr3_nt	cdr3_aa
TRBD1	TRBV27	.	TRBJ2-1	TGTGCCAGCAGTTTTCAGGGGGCAGCTAGTGAGCAGTTCTTC	CASSFQGAASEQFF
.	TRBV14	.	TRBJ1-2	TGTGCCAGCAGCCAAGCGTCGCAAATCTATGGCTACACCTTC	CASSQASQIYGYTF
.	TRBV27	.	TRBJ1-2	TGTGCCAGCAGTTTTTCACAGGACGACGGGAATGGCTACACCTTC	CASSFSQDDGNGYTF
.	TRBV11-2	.	TRBJ2-3	TGTGCCAGCAGCACAGAAATTCTCCAAGTGAGCACGCAGTATTTT	CASSTEILQVSTQYF
.	TRBV20-1	.	TRBJ2-7	TGCAGTGCTAGTGGGAGCTCCTACGAGCAGTACTTC	CSASGSSYEQYF
TRBD1	TRBV5-6	.	TRBJ1-4	TGTGCCAGCAGCCTGAGCGGGACAGGGGTAGGAAAACTGTTTTTT	CASSLSGTGVGKLFF
TRBD1	TRBV12-5	.	TRBJ1-1	TGTGCTAGTGGTTTGCTGACAGGGGATATGAACACTGAAGCTTTCTTT	CASGLLTGDMNTEAFF
.	TRBV7-9	.	TRBJ1-6	TGTGCCAGCAGCTTACTTGCTACGGGGAATTCACCCCTCCACTTT	CASSLLATGNSPLHF
.	TRBV7-6	.	TRBJ2-1	TGTGCCAGCAGCAGGACTGAAAACAATGAGCAGTTCTTC	CASSRTENNEQFF
.	TRBV27	.	TRBJ1-2	TGTGCCAGCAGTTTAGCGGCAGTTTCTAACTATGGCTACACCTTC	CASSLAAVSNYGYTF
TRBD1	TRBV7-9	.	TRBJ1-6	TGTGCCAGCAGCTCCGGGACAGGGAAATCACCCCTCCACTTT	CASSSGTGKSPLHF
.	TRBV11-3	.	TRBJ2-3	TGTGCCAGCAGCGCCTCCCCTTTAAGGGATACGCAGTATTTT	CASSASPLRDTQYF
.	TRBV19	.	TRBJ1-1	TGTGCCAGTAGTATTTTACCGGGACACAACACTGAAGCTTTCTTT	CASSILPGHNTEAFF
.	TRBV11-2	.	TRBJ2-1	TGTGCCAGCAGCTCAGTTTCCTACAATGAGCAGTTCTTC	CASSSVSYNEQFF
TRBD1	TRBV18	.	TRBJ2-3	TGTGCCAGCTCACCCCTGAGACAGGGCTCTAGCACAGATACGCAGTATTTT	CASSPLRQGSSTDTQYF
.	TRBV5-6	.	TRBJ1-5	TGTGCCAGCAGCTTGGGGACGACAAATAATCAGCCCCAGCATTTT	CASSLGTTNNQPQHF
TRBD1	TRBV18	once	TRBJ1-1	TGTGCCAGCTCACCATTCCGGGACAGGGGGCAATCGAAGGGAGCCCAAGGGTTT	CASSPFRDRGQSKGAQGF
.	TRBV5-1	.	TRBJ2-1	TGCGCCAGCAGCCCGGGGCACCCCAATGAGCAGTTCTTC	CASSPGHPNEQFF
.	TRBV18	few	TRBJ2-7	TGTGCCAGCTCACTTCCCGGACCCTACGAGCAGTACTTC	CASSLPGPYEQYF
.	TRBV4-2	.	TRBJ2-7	TGTGCCAGCAGCGCGACAGTTGGTGACGAGCAGTACTTC	CASSATVGDEQYF
.	TRBV2	.	TRBJ1-2	TGTGCCAGCAGCGAACAGGGTGGCAACTATGGCTACACCTTC	CASSEQGGNYGYTF
TRBD1	TRBV20-1	.	TRBJ1-2	TGCAGGGCTGAGGGGGCGCAGGGCTACACCTTC	CRAEGAQGYTF
.	TRBV27	.	TRBJ1-2	TGTGCCAGCAGTTTCAAGGGGTGGGGCTATGGCTACACCTTC	CASSFKGWGYGYTF
.	TRBV4-1	.	TRBJ1-5	TGCGCCAGCAGCCATCCCGGGACGGTGGGGTCCGATCAGCCCCAGCATTTT	CASSHPGTVGSDQPQHF
.	TRBV30	.	TRBJ1-3	TGTGCCTGGAGGTCACTGATCGAGGGTGGAAACACCATATATTTT	CAWRSLIEGGNTIYF
TRBD1	TRBV6-6	.	TRBJ1-5	TGTGCCAGCAGTTCAAGCAGGGGGGGCGTGGAGCAGCCCCAGCATTTT	CASSSSRGGVEQPQHF
.	TRBV2	.	TRBJ2-7	TGTGCCAGCAGAGAGACTAGCTCCTACGAGCAGTACTTC	CASRETSSYEQYF
TRBD2	TRBV29-1	.	TRBJ2-1	TGCAGCGTTGAAGCAAGGCTAGCGGGGACGTTTAATGAGCAGTTCTTC	CSVEARLAGTFNEQFF
.	TRBV9	.	TRBJ1-2	TGTGCCAGCAGCGGGGGCGTCGGAGCTTCTTGGGGCTACACCTTC	CASSGGVGASWGYTF
.	TRBV7-9	once	TRBJ1-3	TGTGCCAGCAGCCCCCTCCTTGGAAACACCATATATTTT	CASSPLLGNTIYF
.	TRBV19	once	TRBJ1-1	TGTGCCGGGGGCGGCGGGAACACTGAAGCTTTCTTT	CAGGGGNTEAFF
.	TRBV4-2	.	TRBJ2-7	TGTGCCAGCAGCCCCTCCCTGAGCTCCTACGAGCAGTACTTC	CASSPSLSSYEQYF
.	TRBV6-4	.	TRBJ1-5	TGTGCCAGCAGCCGCCAAATGGATCAGCCCCAGCATTTT	CASSRQMDQPQHF
.	TRBV7-6	.	TRBJ1-2	TGTGCCAGCAGCCTCGGGACTGCAGTCGGCTATGGCTACACCTTC	CASSLGTAVGYGYTF
.	TRBV10-3	once	TRBJ1-6	TGTGCCATCAGCCTTGGGGCCGATCCTTATAATTCACCCCTCCACTTT	CAISLGADPYNSPLHF
.	TRBV19	.	TRBJ1-1	TGTGCCAGTATCCGAGGGAATACCTTGAACACTGAAGCTTTCTTT	CASIRGNTLNTEAFF
.	TRBV10-3	.	TRBJ2-2	TGTGCCATCAGTGACCCGATGGGGGGCAACACCGGGGAGCTGTTTTTT	CAISDPMGGNTGELFF
TRBD1	TRBV5-1	.	TRBJ1-6	TGCGCCAGCAGCTGGTTTTCGACAGGGGGCGATTCACCCCTCCACTTT	CASSWFSTGGDSPLHF
.	TRBV11-2	.	TRBJ1-1	TGTGCCAGCAGATCCCCCTGGGCAGGGGTGAACACTGAAGCTTTCTTT	CASRSPWAGVNTEAFF
.	TRBV23-1	.	TRBJ1-5	TGCGCCAGATTCCCCCACTCCGACTATCAGCCCCAGCATTTT	CARFPHSDYQPQHF
.	TRBV5-6	.	TRBJ2-2	TGTGCCAGCAGCTTGGTCGGGGTTTTATCCGGGGAGCTGTTTTTT	CASSLVGVLSGELFF